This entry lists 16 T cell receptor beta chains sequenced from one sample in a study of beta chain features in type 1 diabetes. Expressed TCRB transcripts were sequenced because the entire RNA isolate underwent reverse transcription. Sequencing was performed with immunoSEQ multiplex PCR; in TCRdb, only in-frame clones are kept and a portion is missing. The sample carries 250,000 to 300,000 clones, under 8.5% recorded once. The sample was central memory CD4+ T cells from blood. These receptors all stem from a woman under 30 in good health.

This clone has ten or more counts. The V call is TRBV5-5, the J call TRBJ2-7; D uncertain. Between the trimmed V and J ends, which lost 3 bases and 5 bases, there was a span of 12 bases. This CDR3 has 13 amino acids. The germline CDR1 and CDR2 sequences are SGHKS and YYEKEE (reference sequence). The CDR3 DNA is TGTGCCAGCAGCTCGGGCCCCGAGGACGAGCAGTACGTC. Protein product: CASSSGPEDEQYV.

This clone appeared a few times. As DNA, the CDR3 is TGCGCCAGCAGCCAATTAGGGGACAGGAATGGCTACACCTTC. Its translation is CASSQLGDRNGYTF. The chain is built from TRBV4-1 and TRBJ1-2; 8 nucleotides align to TRBD1. CDR1 MGHRA and CDR2 YSYEKL come from the germline V gene. V shed 2 bases, J shed 6 bases, and the junction held 5 bases outside the gene matches. This CDR3 spans 14 amino acids.

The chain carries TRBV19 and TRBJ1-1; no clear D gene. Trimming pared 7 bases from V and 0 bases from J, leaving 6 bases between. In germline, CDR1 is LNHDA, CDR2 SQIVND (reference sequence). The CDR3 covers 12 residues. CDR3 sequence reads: CASTLMNTEAFF. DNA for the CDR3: TGTGCCAGTACACTAATGAACACTGAAGCTTTCTTT.

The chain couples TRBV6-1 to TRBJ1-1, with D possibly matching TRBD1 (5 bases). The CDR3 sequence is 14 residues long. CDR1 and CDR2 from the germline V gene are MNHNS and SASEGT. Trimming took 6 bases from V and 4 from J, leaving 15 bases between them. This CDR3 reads CASRPQTASTEAFF. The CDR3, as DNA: TGTGCCAGCAGACCCCAGACAGCTAGCACTGAAGCTTTCTTT.

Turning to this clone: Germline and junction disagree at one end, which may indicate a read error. CDR3 residues: CASSLDLGLEQYF. The CDR3 nucleotides read TGTGCTAGCAGCTTAGATTTAGGGCTGGAGCAGTACTTC. The chain couples TRBV7-7 to TRBJ2-7; unclear D gene. This CDR3 is built from 13 residues. Germline loops: CDR1 SSHAT, CDR2 FNYEAQ (reference sequence). Supplemented by reference TRBV7-7 and TRBJ2-7, the full variable domain reads GAGVSQSPRYKVTKRGQDVTLRCDPISSHATLYWYQQALGQGPEFLTYFNYEAQPDKSGLPSDRFSAERPEGSISTLTIQRTEQRDSAMYRCASSLDLGLEQYFGPGTRLTVT.

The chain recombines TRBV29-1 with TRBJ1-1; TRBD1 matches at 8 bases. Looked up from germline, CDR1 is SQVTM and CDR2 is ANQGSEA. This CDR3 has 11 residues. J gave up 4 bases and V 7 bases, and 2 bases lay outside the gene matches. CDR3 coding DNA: TGCAGCGACGACAGGGGCACTGAAGCTTTCTTT. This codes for CSDDRGTEAFF.

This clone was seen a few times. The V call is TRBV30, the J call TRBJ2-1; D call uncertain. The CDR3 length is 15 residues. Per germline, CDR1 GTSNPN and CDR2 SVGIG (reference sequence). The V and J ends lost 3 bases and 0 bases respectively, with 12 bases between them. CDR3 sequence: CAWRALGGSYNEQFF. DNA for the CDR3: TGTGCCTGGAGGGCGCTGGGTGGCTCCTACAATGAGCAGTTCTTC.

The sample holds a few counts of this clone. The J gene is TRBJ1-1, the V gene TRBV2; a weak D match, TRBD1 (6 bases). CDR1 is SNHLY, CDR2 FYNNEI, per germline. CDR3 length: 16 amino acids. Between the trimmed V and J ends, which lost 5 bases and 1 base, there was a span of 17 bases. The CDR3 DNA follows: TGTGCCAGCAGTTTCCCCCATAGGACAGCGAACACTGAAGCTTTCTTT. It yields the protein CASSFPHRTANTEAFF. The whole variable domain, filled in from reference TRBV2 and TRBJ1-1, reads EPEVTQTPSHQVTQMGQEVILRCVPISNHLYFYWYRQILGQKVEFLVSFYNNEISEKSEIFDDQFSVERPDGSNFTLKIRSTKLEDSAMYFCASSFPHRTANTEAFFGQGTRLTVV.

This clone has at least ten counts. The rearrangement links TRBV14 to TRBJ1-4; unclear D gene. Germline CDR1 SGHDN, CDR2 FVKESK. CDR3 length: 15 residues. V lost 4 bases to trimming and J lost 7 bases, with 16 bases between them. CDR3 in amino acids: CASSPGRPGFEKLFF. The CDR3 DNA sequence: TGTGCCAGCAGCCCCGGTCGGCCGGGCTTTGAAAAACTGTTTTTT.

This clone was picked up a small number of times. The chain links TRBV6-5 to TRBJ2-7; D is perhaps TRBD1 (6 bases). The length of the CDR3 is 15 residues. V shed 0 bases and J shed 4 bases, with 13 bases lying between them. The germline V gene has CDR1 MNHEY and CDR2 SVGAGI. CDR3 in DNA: TGTGCCAGCAGTTACTCTGGGTCAGGGGTTTACGAGCAGTACTTC. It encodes CASSYSGSGVYEQYF.

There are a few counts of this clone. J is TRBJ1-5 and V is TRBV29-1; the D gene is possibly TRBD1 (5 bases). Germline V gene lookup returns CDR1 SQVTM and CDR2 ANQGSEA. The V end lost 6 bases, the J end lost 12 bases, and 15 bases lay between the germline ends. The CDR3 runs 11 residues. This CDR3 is CSVLSLGVQHF. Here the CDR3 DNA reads TGCAGCGTCCTATCCTTGGGGGTCCAGCATTTT.

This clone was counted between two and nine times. DNA of the CDR3: TGTGCCAGCAGTTTACTTCTCAGGGCCTCTAGCACAGATACGCAGTATTTT. It is translated as CASSLLLRASSTDTQYF. The chain joins TRBV27 to TRBJ2-3, with D perhaps matching TRBD1 (5 bases). The CDR3 loop spans 17 amino acids. V lost 2 bases to trimming and J lost 0 bases, with 15 bases between them. The germline CDR1 and CDR2 sequences are MNHEY and SMNVEV (reference sequence).

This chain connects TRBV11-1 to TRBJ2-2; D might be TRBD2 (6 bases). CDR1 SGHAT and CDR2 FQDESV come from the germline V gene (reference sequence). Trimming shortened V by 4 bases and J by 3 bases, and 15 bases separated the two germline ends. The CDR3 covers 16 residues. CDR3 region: CASSYSLAADTGELFF. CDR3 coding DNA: TGTGCCAGCAGCTACTCACTAGCTGCGGACACCGGGGAGCTGTTTTTT.

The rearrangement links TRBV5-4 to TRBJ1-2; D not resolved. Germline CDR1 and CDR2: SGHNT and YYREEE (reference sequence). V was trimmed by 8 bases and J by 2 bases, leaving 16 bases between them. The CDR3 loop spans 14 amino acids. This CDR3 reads CASSIGPTNYGYTF. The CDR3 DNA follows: TGTGCCAGTTCCATAGGACCGACGAACTATGGCTACACCTTC.

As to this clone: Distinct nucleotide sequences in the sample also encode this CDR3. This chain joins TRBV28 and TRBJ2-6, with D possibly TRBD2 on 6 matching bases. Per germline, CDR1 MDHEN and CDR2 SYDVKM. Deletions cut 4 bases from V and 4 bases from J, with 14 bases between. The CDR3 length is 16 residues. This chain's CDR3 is CASSWGRRAGANVLTF. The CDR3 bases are TGTGCCAGCAGTTGGGGCCGGAGGGCGGGGGCCAACGTCCTGACTTTC.

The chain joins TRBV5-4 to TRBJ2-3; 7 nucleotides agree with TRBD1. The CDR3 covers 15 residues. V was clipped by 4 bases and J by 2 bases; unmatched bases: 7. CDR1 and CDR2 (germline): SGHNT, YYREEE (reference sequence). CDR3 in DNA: TGTGCCAGCAGCCCCACAGGGGTGGACACAGATACGCAGTATTTT. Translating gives CASSPTGVDTDTQYF. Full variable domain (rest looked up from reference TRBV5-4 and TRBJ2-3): ETGVTQSPTHLIKTRGQQVTLRCSSQSGHNTVSWYQQALGQGPQFIFQYYREEENGRGNFPPRFSGLQFPNYSSELNVNALELDDSALYLCASSPTGVDTDTQYFGPGTRLTVL.